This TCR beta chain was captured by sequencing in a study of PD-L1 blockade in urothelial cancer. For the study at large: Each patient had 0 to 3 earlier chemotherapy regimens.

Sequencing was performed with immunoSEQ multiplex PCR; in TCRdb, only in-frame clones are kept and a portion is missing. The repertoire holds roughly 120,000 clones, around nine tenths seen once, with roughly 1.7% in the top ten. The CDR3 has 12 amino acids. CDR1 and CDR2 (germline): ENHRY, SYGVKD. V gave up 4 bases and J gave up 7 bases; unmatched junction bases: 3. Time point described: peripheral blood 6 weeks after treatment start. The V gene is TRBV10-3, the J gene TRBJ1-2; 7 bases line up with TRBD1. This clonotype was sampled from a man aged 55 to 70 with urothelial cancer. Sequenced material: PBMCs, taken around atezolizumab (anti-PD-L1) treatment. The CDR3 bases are TGTGCCATCAGTGCCGACAGGGCTGGCTACACCTTC. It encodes CAISADRAGYTF.